This T cell receptor (beta chain) originates from a study of blood T cell repertoires in COVID-19. TCRdb's copy holds only in-frame clones and misses some; the assay was immunoSEQ multiplex PCR. The table has 100,000 or so clones, 70% to 90% seen once. This TCR came from a human donor in a cohort sampled during active COVID-19. The specimen was peripheral blood.

Here the CDR3 reads CASSQFGRDGTQYF. CDR3 nucleotide sequence: TGCGCCAGCAGTCAATTCGGGCGGGACGGGACCCAGTACTTC. This chain links TRBV23-1 with TRBJ2-5, with D maybe TRBD2 (6 bases). TRBV23-1 is an ORF, with its function uncertain. This CDR3 has 14 residues. Trimming took off 1 base at V and 7 bases at J, with 13 bases between the two ends.